The subject of this entry is one T cell receptor beta chain. Its antigen specificity is not known. One end of the junction fails to match germline, which may point to a read error. A constant-region primer and ProtoScript II reverse transcriptase were used to reverse-transcribe TCRbeta-specific cDNA from roughly 0.5 ug total RNA. Construction of the TCRbeta libraries relied on three nested rounds of multiplex PCR, following a slightly modified ARM-PCR procedure. Each of the first two PCR rounds ran for 9 to 11 cycles using multiplex TRBV1-TRBV30 forward primers together with a Cbeta reverse primer. Sample barcodes and Illumina adapters were attached in a final 25-cycle PCR using Deep VentR polymerase. Before sequencing, amplicons of 200-500 bp were gel-purified using a QIAquick gel extraction kit. An Illumina HiSeq 2500 was used to sequence the TCRbeta amplicons, generating 250-bp paired-end reads. The published analysis was carried out like this. Reads were quality-trimmed with Trimmomatic v0.33, and paired reads were merged with FLASH v1.2.11 to recover full CDR3 sequences. MiGEC v1.2.1b assigned V, D and J germline segments to the rearranged TCRbeta sequences. VDJtools v1.0.0 computed clonotype statistics and Shannon-Wiener diversity indices. To reduce sampling bias, subsequent analyses other than the diversity analysis used only the 250 most abundant clonotypes in each sample. TCRdb itself trimmed the public reads at Q25 with fastp, ran MiXCR and retained productive beta chains. When rows share a CDR3 protein, they turn into one entry using the most common DNA and genes. The V and J calls were not made by the authors but by TCRdb's processing. In this sample the table shows about 200,000 distinct CDR3 sequences, about two thirds of which occur a single time. The ten biggest clones cover approximately 6.5% of the sample.

TRIzol reagent was used to extract blood RNA from unsorted whole blood, while the DNeasy Blood & Tissue kit provided the germline DNA. At the time of sampling, the patients had chronic HBV infection and had not received any treatment. Before surgery, 3.5 to 4 milliliters of peripheral blood were drawn into K2EDTA tubes. The germline V gene encodes CDR1 SEHNR and CDR2 FQNEAQ (reference sequence). Reading from cysteine to phenylalanine, the CDR3 counts 14 amino acids. Only the CDR3 DNA is retained, 42 bases long and in frame from the first base. The sample belongs to a study of tumor-infiltrating lymphocytes in primary liver carcinoma (dated by TCRdb to between 2016 and 2019). Background for the entire study: A few patients with histopathologically diagnosed primary liver carcinoma underwent surgical resection in China between late 2015 and March 2016. The five patients, three men and two women aged 30 to 69 years, had hepatocellular carcinoma (four) or combined HCC and intrahepatic cholangiocarcinoma (one). The tumors of the five patients were staged as T1-T3 N0M0, with maximum diameters ranging from about 4 to 11 cm. Roughly 3.5 to 7.5 million productive TCRbeta reads were obtained per sample, and no significant difference in read depth was found between tissue types. TCRbeta repertoire sequencing, expression microarrays and whole-exome sequencing were combined in the study across five regions of each liver tumor, with adjacent normal tissue and blood also included. A total of 35 or so specimens from 5 patients went through TCRbeta repertoire sequencing, namely 25 tumor regions, 5 adjacent noncancerous liver tissues and 5 peripheral blood samples. High reproducibility was observed for the technical replicate repertoires, with mean shared-clone rates around 0.9 and correlation coefficients above 0.95.

Points the paper makes about the study in general: Only the TCR beta chain was sequenced, so true repertoire diversity is likely underestimated because unpaired alpha chains were not captured. Consistent with antigen-driven expansion, pairs of tumor regions showed higher repertoire overlap (mean around 35%) than either tumor-adjacent pairs (around 17%) or tumor-blood pairs (around 14%). Compared with blood, tumors had a significantly larger share of the repertoire taken up by the top 250 clones (p = 0.039). Because the samples were bulk and unsorted, CD4+ and CD8+ T cell repertoires could not be compared. Only 4 or 5 patients were included in the study, and the authors note that the findings should be validated in a larger study.

The source of this sequence is a woman aged 60-70 years with primary liver carcinoma and hepatitis B virus infection. The sequence links TRBV7-9 to TRBJ2-7; the D gene remains uncertain. Input material: peripheral blood. CDR3 region: CANSVINKCYEQYF. The sequenced DNA is TGTGCCAACAGCGTTATAAATAAGTGTTACGAGCAGTACTTC. The CDR3, completed at both ends by the reference TRBV7-9 and TRBJ2-7 genes, gives the full variable domain DTGVSQNPRHKITKRGQNVTFRCDPISEHNRLYWYRQTLGQGPEFLTYFQNEAQLEKSRLLSDRFSAERPKGSFSTLEIQRTEQGDSAMYLCANSVINKCYEQYFGPGTRLTVT.